This is a list of T cell receptor beta chains from one sample in a study of T cells expressing NK-cell markers. TCRdb re-called the 5' RACE reads; every CDR3 protein appears as one record, without DNA. The repertoire shows about 260,000 distinct CDR3 sequences; the top ten hold 4% to 5%. The sequencing input was blood T cells: a sorted CD56 or NKG2C T cell subset, CD4+ or CD8+ T cells, or bulk PBMC T cells (not recorded which). The receptors were gathered from a woman aged 18 to 69 in good health. CDR3s include the opening cysteine and the closing phenylalanine or tryptophan. The order of the fields is V gene, J gene, CDR3 length, CDR3 protein.

v_gene: TRBV7-9
j_gene: TRBJ1-1
len: 14
CDR3aa: CASSLTRGNTEAFF

v_gene: TRBV20-1
j_gene: TRBJ2-3
len: 15
CDR3aa: CSAREYQRPTDTQYF

v_gene: TRBV6-1
j_gene: TRBJ2-2
len: 14
CDR3aa: CASSKLGPTGELFF

v_gene: TRBV7-3
j_gene: TRBJ1-1
len: 14
CDR3aa: CASSLVQTNTEAFF

v_gene: TRBV19
j_gene: TRBJ1-3
len: 12
CDR3aa: CASNFKGNTIYF

v_gene: TRBV20-1
j_gene: TRBJ2-5
len: 12
CDR3aa: CSARRFQETQYF

v_gene: TRBV30
j_gene: TRBJ1-5
len: 17
CDR3aa: CAWTNSQERLNNQPQHF

v_gene: TRBV28
j_gene: TRBJ2-1
len: 14
CDR3aa: CASKTSGMRNEQFF

v_gene: TRBV4-3
j_gene: TRBJ2-4
len: 17
CDR3aa: CASSQAGGDTTKNIQYF

v_gene: TRBV3-1
j_gene: TRBJ2-2
len: 17
CDR3aa: CASSQVWGGLRNGELFF

v_gene: TRBV6-1
j_gene: TRBJ2-1
len: 13
CDR3aa: CATGLATFNEQFF

v_gene: TRBV12-3/TRBV12-4
j_gene: TRBJ2-2
len: 18
CDR3aa: CASSLLLAGGLNTGELFF

v_gene: TRBV6-1
j_gene: TRBJ2-2
len: 15
CDR3aa: CASSPPRGQGGELFF

v_gene: TRBV19
j_gene: TRBJ1-6
len: 15
CDR3aa: CASRSSGALDSPLHF

v_gene: TRBV2
j_gene: TRBJ2-7
len: 11
CDR3aa: CASTLAYEQYF

v_gene: TRBV4-2
j_gene: TRBJ2-1
len: 14
CDR3aa: CASSQERPEAEQFF

v_gene: TRBV9
j_gene: TRBJ1-1
len: 13
CDR3aa: CASSKAPNTEAFF

v_gene: TRBV20-1
j_gene: TRBJ1-2
len: 12
CDR3aa: CSAKEGLGGYTF

v_gene: TRBV7-8
j_gene: TRBJ2-7
len: 17
CDR3aa: CASSLHDRGVIRDEQYF

v_gene: TRBV7-9
j_gene: TRBJ2-6
len: 16
CDR3aa: CASSFLGQPATNVLTF

v_gene: TRBV7-2
j_gene: TRBJ2-1
len: 16
CDR3aa: CASSPPRQRDYNEQFF

v_gene: TRBV4-3
j_gene: TRBJ2-5
len: 16
CDR3aa: CASSQDTSGPQETQHF

v_gene: TRBV7-8
j_gene: TRBJ2-7
len: 14
CDR3aa: CASSSDRGLGEQYF

v_gene: TRBV2
j_gene: TRBJ1-2
len: 14
CDR3aa: CASSEVGSGGGYTF

v_gene: TRBV20-1
j_gene: TRBJ1-4
len: 18
CDR3aa: CSARAAWVGDATNEKLFF

v_gene: TRBV20-1
j_gene: TRBJ2-1
len: 12
CDR3aa: CSARDLGGREFF

v_gene: TRBV9
j_gene: TRBJ2-7
len: 15
CDR3aa: CASSVGGSGPYEQYF

v_gene: TRBV9
j_gene: TRBJ1-6
len: 13
CDR3aa: CASTRSPNSPLHF

v_gene: TRBV19
j_gene: TRBJ1-5
len: 15
CDR3aa: CASSIDSYSNQPQHF

v_gene: TRBV29-1
j_gene: TRBJ1-2
len: 14
CDR3aa: CSVQKRGDSYGYTF

v_gene: TRBV20-1
j_gene: TRBJ2-4
len: 14
CDR3aa: CSARELGAKNIQYF

v_gene: TRBV5-1
j_gene: TRBJ1-5
len: 13
CDR3aa: CASSLVGSQPQHF

v_gene: TRBV12-3/TRBV12-4
j_gene: TRBJ2-1
len: 15
CDR3aa: CASILTGPTYNEQFF

v_gene: TRBV9
j_gene: TRBJ2-3
len: 15
CDR3aa: CASSVAAGSTDTQYF

v_gene: TRBV20-1
j_gene: TRBJ2-3
len: 16
CDR3aa: CSASGRRGGTTDTQYF

v_gene: TRBV20-1
j_gene: TRBJ2-7
len: 13
CDR3aa: CSATGTYTYEQYF

v_gene: TRBV5-1
j_gene: TRBJ2-5
len: 17
CDR3aa: CASSSLSGTSAKETQYF

v_gene: TRBV20-1
j_gene: TRBJ1-1
len: 12
CDR3aa: CSARGGQTEAFF

v_gene: TRBV6-2/TRBV6-3
j_gene: TRBJ2-1
len: 14
CDR3aa: CASIGSSSYNEQFF

v_gene: TRBV24-1
j_gene: TRBJ2-1
len: 18
CDR3aa: CATSDSRTSGSSYNEQFF

v_gene: TRBV12-3/TRBV12-4
j_gene: TRBJ1-5
len: 13
CDR3aa: CASRGANNQPQHF

v_gene: TRBV12-3/TRBV12-4
j_gene: TRBJ1-1
len: 15
CDR3aa: CASSLALGGDTEAFF

v_gene: TRBV23-1
j_gene: TRBJ2-7
len: 13
CDR3aa: CASIQGQGGEQYF

v_gene: TRBV5-1
j_gene: TRBJ1-5
len: 14
CDR3aa: CASSLSSQDQPQHF

v_gene: TRBV6-6
j_gene: TRBJ2-5
len: 11
CDR3aa: CASSQQGTQYF

v_gene: TRBV6-5
j_gene: TRBJ2-3
len: 11
CDR3aa: CASSTQGTQYF

v_gene: TRBV7-2
j_gene: TRBJ2-3
len: 14
CDR3aa: CASSLGPPTDTQYF

v_gene: TRBV5-6
j_gene: TRBJ2-7
len: 15
CDR3aa: CASRRGTGLPYEQYF

v_gene: TRBV11-1
j_gene: TRBJ2-1
len: 16
CDR3aa: CASSLARQGPRDEQFF

v_gene: TRBV19
j_gene: TRBJ2-3
len: 13
CDR3aa: CASSISFSDTQYF

v_gene: TRBV2
j_gene: TRBJ2-1
len: 14
CDR3aa: CAGRGESSYNEQFF

v_gene: TRBV2
j_gene: TRBJ2-7
len: 14
CDR3aa: CASSEARAHYEQYF

v_gene: TRBV6-5
j_gene: TRBJ2-1
len: 19
CDR3aa: CASSYSSLAGGPSYNEQFF

v_gene: TRBV6-2/TRBV6-3
j_gene: TRBJ1-6
len: 15
CDR3aa: CASSFSGQYNSPLHF

v_gene: TRBV7-9
j_gene: TRBJ2-5
len: 13
CDR3aa: CASSRDGYETQYF